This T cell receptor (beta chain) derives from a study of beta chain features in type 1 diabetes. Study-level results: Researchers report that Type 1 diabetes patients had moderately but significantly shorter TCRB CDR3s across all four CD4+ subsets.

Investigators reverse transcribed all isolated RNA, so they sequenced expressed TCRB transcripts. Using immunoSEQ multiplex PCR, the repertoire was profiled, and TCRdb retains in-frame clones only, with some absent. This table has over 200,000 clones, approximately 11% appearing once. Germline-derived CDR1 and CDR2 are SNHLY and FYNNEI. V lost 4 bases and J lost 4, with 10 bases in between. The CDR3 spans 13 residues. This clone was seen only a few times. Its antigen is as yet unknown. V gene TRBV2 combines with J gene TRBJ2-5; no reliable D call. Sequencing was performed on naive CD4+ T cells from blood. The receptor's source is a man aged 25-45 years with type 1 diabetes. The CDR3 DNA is TGTGCCAGCAGTGGGGCAGACCGAGAGACCCAGTACTTC. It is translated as CASSGADRETQYF. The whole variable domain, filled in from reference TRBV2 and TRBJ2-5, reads EPEVTQTPSHQVTQMGQEVILRCVPISNHLYFYWYRQILGQKVEFLVSFYNNEISEKSEIFDDQFSVERPDGSNFTLKIRSTKLEDSAMYFCASSGADRETQYFGPGTRLLVL.